This entry concerns a single T cell receptor beta chain. The entry originates in a study of control samples from healthy donors and cancer patients. The data were produced by immunoSEQ multiplex PCR, yet TCRdb's version contains in-frame clones alone and is incomplete. The profile covers 100,000 to 150,000 clones, with nearly 90% appearing a single time and around 7.6% taken by the ten largest. V gave up 5 bases and J gave up 4 bases; unmatched junction bases: 8. Germline CDR1 LNHDA, CDR2 SQIVND (reference sequence). The CDR3 covers 15 residues. The sequenced sample was PBMCs. The receptor comes from a man aged 45-65 years with head and neck cancer. The chain couples TRBV19 to TRBJ1-1; 9 nucleotides align to TRBD1. The CDR3 bases are TGTGCCAGTAGTGGGTGGACAGGGGACGCCACTGAAGCTTTCTTT. This codes for CASSGWTGDATEAFF.